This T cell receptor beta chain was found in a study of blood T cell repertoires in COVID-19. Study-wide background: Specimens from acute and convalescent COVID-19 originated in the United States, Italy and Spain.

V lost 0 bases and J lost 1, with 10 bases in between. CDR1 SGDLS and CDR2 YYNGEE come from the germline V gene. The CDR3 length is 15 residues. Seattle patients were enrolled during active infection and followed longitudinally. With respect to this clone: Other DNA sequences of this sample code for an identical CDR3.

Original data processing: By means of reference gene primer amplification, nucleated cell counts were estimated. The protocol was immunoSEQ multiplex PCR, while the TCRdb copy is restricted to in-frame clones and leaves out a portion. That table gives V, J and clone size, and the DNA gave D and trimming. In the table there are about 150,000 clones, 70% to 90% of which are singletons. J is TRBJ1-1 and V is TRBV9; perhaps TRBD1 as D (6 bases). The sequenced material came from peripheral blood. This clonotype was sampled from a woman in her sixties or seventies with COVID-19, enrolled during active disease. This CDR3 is CASSVAGGANTEAFF. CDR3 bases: TGTGCCAGCAGCGTAGCGGGGGGGGCGAACACTGAAGCTTTCTTT.